One TCR beta chain is described in this entry. The antigen is unknown. Germline lookup yields CDR1 SGHVS and CDR2 FNYEAQ. Trimming pared 4 bases from V and 6 bases from J, leaving 10 bases between. The CDR3 sequence is 12 residues long. Investigators reverse transcribed all isolated RNA, so they sequenced expressed TCRB transcripts. The assay was immunoSEQ multiplex PCR, and TCRdb's table has in-frame clones only and misses some. The data show roughly 500,000 clones, approximately 10% seen once. The sample originates from a study of beta chain features in type 1 diabetes. About the study: Cell yields, gender and age were comparable in patients and healthy donors.

Averaging around 120 mL, one heparinised blood draw came from each individual donor. Isolation of CD4+ naive, central memory, regulatory and stem cell-like memory cells was achieved by sorting via CD45RO/CCR7/CD25/CD127/CD95/CD27. General observations from the study: Shorter TCRB CDR3s, moderately but significantly so, were found in Type 1 diabetes patients in all four CD4+ subsets.

This TCR derives from a woman between 18 and 29 years old in good health. This sequence joins TRBV7-6 and TRBJ2-7; TRBD1 is a possible D gene (6 bases). The sample comprised naive CD4+ T cells from blood. The CDR3 sequence: CASSSQTGEQYV. The CDR3 DNA reads as TGTGCCAGCAGCTCTCAGACAGGCGAGCAGTACGTC.